The clone carrying this TCR beta chain has just one count. The antigen remains undetermined. Genomic DNA was employed as the template in profiling TCR beta VDJ and CDR3. MiXCR, run by TCRdb on the reads, gives a single entry per CDR3 protein. The profile covers fewer than 250,000 distinct CDR3 sequences, with around half appearing a single time and over 7.5% taken by the ten largest. Individuals selected for sequencing had exhibited CD8+CD57+ cell expansion on flow cytometry. Blood came from patients not yet given any therapy. The V gene lost 6 bases and the J gene lost 6 bases, with 16 bases spanning the gap. CDR3 size: 14 residues. Germline lookup yields CDR1 LNHDA and CDR2 SQIVND (reference sequence). This sample was taken from a study of CD8+CD57+ T cells in acquired aplastic anemia. In the study overall: The study obtained an average of roughly 3 ug of DNA from sorted CD4+ and CD8+ cells. Broader study findings: Patients and controls had CD8+ Simpson's diversity values that were not significantly distinct. Roughly 30 CD8+ CDR3 sequences occurred in both the patients and the controls.

The source of this sequence is a human donor with aplastic anemia. The chain links TRBV19 to TRBJ2-3, with a weak D call TRBD2 (5 bases). Sequencing input: sorted CD4+, CD8+, or CD8+CD57+ T cells (not recorded which) from PBMCs. As DNA, the CDR3 is TGTGCCAGTAGGCCCCGGGGTGGACGGGATACGCAGTATTTT. Translating it yields CASRPRGGRDTQYF.